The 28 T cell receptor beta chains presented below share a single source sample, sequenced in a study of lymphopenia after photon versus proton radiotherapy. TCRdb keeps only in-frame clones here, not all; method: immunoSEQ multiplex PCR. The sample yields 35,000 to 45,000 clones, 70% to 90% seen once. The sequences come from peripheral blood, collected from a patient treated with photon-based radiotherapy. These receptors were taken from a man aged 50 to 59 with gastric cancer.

CDR3 sequence: CASSDEGGNQPQHF. The DNA of the CDR3 is TGTGCCAGCAGTGATGAGGGAGGCAATCAGCCCCAGCATTTT. V is TRBV2 and J is TRBJ1-5, with unresolved D. Germline-derived CDR1 and CDR2 are SNHLY and FYNNEI. V was pared by 3 bases and J by 2 bases, with 8 bases between. The length of the CDR3 is 14 residues. Supplemented by reference TRBV2 and TRBJ1-5, the full variable domain reads EPEVTQTPSHQVTQMGQEVILRCVPISNHLYFYWYRQILGQKVEFLVSFYNNEISEKSEIFDDQFSVERPDGSNFTLKIRSTKLEDSAMYFCASSDEGGNQPQHFGDGTRLSIL.

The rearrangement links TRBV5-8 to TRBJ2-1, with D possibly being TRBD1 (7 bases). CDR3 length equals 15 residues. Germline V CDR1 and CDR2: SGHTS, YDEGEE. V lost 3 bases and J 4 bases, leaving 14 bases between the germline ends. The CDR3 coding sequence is TGTGCCAGCAGCTGGGGGGACAGCGTTTACAATGAGCAGTTCTTC. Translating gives CASSWGDSVYNEQFF.

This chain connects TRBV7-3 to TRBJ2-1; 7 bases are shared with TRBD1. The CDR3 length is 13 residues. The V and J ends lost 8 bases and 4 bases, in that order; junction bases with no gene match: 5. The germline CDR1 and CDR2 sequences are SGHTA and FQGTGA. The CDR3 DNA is TGTGCCAGCGCCCGGGACAGATACAATGAGCAGTTCTTC. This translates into CASARDRYNEQFF.

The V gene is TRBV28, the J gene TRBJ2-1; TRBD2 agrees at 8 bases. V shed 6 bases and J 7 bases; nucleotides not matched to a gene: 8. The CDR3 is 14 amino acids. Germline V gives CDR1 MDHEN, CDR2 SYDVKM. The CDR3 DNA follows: TGTGCCAGCAGCTCCGGGACTAGTAGGAATGAGCAGTTCTTC. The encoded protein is CASSSGTSRNEQFF. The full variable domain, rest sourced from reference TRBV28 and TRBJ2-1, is DVKVTQSSRYLVKRTGEKVFLECVQDMDHENMFWYRQDPGLGLRLIYFSYDVKMKEKGDIPEGYSVSREKKERFSLILESASTNQTSMYLCASSSGTSRNEQFFGPGTRLTVL.

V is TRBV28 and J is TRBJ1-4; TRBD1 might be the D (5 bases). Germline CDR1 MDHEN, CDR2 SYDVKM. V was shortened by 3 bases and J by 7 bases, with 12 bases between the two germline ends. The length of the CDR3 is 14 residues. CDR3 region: CASSLGQGGEKLFF. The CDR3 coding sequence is TGTGCCAGCAGTTTGGGGCAGGGAGGTGAAAAACTGTTTTTT.

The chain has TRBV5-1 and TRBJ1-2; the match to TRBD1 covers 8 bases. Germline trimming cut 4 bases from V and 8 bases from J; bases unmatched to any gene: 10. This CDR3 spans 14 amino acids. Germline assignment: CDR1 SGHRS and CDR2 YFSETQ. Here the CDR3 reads CASSPGTGTGGYTF. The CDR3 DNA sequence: TGCGCCAGCAGCCCAGGGACAGGCACGGGCGGCTACACCTTC.

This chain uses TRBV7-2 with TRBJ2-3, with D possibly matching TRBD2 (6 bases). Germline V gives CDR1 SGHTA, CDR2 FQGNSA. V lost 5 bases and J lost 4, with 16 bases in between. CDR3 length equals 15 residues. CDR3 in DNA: TGTGCCAGCAGCCCGGAGGGAGGTTCCGCAGATACGCAGTATTTT. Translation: CASSPEGGSADTQYF. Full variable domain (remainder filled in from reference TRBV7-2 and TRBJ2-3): GAGVSQSPSNKVTEKGKDVELRCDPISGHTALYWYRQSLGQGLEFLIYFQGNSAPDKSGLPSDRFSAERTGGSVSTLTIQRTQQEDSAVYLCASSPEGGSADTQYFGPGTRLTVL.

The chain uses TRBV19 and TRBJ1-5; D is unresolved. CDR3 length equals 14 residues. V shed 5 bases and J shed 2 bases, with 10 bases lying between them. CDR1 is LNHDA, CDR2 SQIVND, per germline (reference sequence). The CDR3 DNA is TGTGCCAGTAGTGGACTCCAGGGCAATCAGCCCCAGCATTTT. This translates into CASSGLQGNQPQHF.

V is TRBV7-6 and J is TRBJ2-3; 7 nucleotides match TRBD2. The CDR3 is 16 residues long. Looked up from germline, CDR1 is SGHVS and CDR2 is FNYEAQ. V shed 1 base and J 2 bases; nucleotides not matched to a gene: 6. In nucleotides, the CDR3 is TGTGCCAGCAGCTTAGGGCCTAGCGGAAACACAGATACGCAGTATTTT. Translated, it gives CASSLGPSGNTDTQYF.

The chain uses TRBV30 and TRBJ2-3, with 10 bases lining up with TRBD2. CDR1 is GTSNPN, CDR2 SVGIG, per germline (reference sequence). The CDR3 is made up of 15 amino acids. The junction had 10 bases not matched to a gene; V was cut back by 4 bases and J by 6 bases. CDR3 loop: CAWNYASGSSDTQYF. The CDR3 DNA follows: TGTGCCTGGAATTATGCTAGCGGGAGCTCTGATACGCAGTATTTT.

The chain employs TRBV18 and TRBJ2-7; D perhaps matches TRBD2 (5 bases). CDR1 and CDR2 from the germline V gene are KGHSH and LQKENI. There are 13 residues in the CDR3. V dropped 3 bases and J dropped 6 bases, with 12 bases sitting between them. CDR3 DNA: TGTGCCAGCTCACCGGCCGGAGGAAGCGAGCAGTACTTC. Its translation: CASSPAGGSEQYF.

Here the CDR3 reads CASSDPFQAGSRDYEQYF. The DNA of the CDR3 is TGTGCCAGCAGCGACCCCTTCCAAGCGGGATCGAGGGATTACGAGCAGTACTTC. J is TRBJ2-7 and V is TRBV7-9, with 7 bases fitting TRBD2. V shed 5 bases and J 4 bases; nucleotides not matched to a gene: 20. The CDR3 loop spans 18 amino acids. CDR1 is SEHNR and CDR2 is FQNEAQ in the germline V gene (reference sequence).

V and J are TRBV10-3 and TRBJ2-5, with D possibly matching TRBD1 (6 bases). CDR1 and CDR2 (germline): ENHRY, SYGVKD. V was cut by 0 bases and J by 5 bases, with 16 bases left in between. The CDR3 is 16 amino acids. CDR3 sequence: CAISESGDNRRETQYF. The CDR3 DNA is TGTGCCATCAGTGAGTCGGGGGACAACCGCAGGGAGACCCAGTACTTC.

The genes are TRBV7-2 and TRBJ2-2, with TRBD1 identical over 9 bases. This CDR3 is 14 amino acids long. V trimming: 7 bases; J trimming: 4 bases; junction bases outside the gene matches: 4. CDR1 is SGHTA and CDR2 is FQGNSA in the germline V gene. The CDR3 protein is CASTTGGSTGELFF. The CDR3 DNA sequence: TGTGCCAGCACTACAGGGGGCAGCACCGGGGAGCTGTTTTTT.

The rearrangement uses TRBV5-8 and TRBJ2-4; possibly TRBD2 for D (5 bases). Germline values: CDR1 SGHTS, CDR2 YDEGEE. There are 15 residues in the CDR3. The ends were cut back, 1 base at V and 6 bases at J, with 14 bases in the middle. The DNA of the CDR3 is TGTGCCAGCAGCTTGATGGAGAAACGGGGAAACATTCAGTACTTC. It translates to CASSLMEKRGNIQYF.

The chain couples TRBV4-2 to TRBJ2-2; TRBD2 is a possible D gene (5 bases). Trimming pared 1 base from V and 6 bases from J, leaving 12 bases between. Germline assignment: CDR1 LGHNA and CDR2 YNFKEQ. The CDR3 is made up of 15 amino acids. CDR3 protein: CASSQVRVDPGELFF. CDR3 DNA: TGTGCCAGCAGCCAAGTGAGGGTCGACCCCGGGGAGCTGTTTTTT.

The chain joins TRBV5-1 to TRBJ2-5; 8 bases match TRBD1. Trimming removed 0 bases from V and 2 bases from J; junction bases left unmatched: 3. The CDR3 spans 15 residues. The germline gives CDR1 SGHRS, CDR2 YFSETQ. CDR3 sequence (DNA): TGCGCCAGCAGCTTGGGAGACAGGGGTCAAGAGACCCAGTACTTC. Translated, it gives CASSLGDRGQETQYF.

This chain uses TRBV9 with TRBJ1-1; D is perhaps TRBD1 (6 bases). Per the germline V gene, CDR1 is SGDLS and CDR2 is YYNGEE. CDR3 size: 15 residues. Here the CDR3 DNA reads TGTGCAACAGCCCCCCCGGGACATAGGAACACTGAAGCTTTCTTT. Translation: CATAPPGHRNTEAFF.

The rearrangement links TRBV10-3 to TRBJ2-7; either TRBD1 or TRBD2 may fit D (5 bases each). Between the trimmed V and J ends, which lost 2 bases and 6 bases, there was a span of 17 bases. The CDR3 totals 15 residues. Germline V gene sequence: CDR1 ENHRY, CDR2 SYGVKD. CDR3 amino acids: CAISEGGRDRGEQYF. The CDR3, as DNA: TGTGCCATCAGTGAGGGAGGACGGGACCGGGGCGAGCAGTACTTC.

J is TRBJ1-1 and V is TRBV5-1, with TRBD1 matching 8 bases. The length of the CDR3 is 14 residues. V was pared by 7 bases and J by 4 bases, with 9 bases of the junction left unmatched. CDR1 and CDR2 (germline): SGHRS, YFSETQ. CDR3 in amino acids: CASRPATGGTEAFF. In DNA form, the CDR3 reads TGCGCCAGCCGTCCCGCAACAGGGGGCACTGAAGCTTTCTTT. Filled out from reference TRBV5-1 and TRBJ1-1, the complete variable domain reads KAGVTQTPRYLIKTRGQQVTLSCSPISGHRSVSWYQQTPGQGLQFLFEYFSETQRNKGNFPGRFSGRQFSNSRSEMNVSTLELGDSALYLCASRPATGGTEAFFGQGTRLTVV.

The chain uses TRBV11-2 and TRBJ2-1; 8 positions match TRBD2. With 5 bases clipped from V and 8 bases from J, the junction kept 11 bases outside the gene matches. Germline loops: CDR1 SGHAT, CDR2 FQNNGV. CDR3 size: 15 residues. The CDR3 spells CASSLSGGGPYEQFF. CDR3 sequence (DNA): TGTGCCAGCAGCCTAAGCGGGGGAGGGCCTTATGAGCAGTTCTTC. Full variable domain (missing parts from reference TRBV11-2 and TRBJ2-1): EAGVAQSPRYKIIEKRQSVAFWCNPISGHATLYWYQQILGQGPKLLIQFQNNGVVDDSQLPKDRFSAERLKGVDSTLKIQPAKLEDSAVYLCASSLSGGGPYEQFFGPGTRLTVL.

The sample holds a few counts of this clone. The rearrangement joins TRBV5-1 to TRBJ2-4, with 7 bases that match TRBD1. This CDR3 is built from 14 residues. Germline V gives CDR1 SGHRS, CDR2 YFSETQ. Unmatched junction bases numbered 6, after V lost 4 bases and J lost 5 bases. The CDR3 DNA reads TGCGCCAGCAGCCCACAGGGGATGGAAAACATTCAGTACTTC. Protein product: CASSPQGMENIQYF. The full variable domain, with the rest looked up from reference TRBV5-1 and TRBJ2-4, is KAGVTQTPRYLIKTRGQQVTLSCSPISGHRSVSWYQQTPGQGLQFLFEYFSETQRNKGNFPGRFSGRQFSNSRSEMNVSTLELGDSALYLCASSPQGMENIQYFGAGTRLSVL.

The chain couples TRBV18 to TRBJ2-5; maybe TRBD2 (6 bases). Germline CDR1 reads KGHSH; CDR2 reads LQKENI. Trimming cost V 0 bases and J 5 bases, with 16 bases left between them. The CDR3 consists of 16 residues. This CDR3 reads CASSPPGRGARETQYF. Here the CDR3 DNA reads TGTGCCAGCTCACCACCGGGGCGGGGAGCGAGGGAGACCCAGTACTTC.

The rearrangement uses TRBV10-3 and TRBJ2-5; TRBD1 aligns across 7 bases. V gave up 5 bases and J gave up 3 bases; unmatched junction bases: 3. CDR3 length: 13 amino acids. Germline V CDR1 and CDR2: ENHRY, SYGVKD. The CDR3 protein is CAISPGTEETQYF. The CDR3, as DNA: TGTGCCATCAGTCCCGGGACAGAAGAGACCCAGTACTTC.

CDR3 coding DNA: TGTGCCAGCACCCCTTATGGTAGGAGGACTGGGGCCAACGTCCTGACTTTC. Amino acids: CASTPYGRRTGANVLTF. V gene TRBV5-6 combines with J gene TRBJ2-6, with a possible D match to TRBD2 (5 bases). The germline gives CDR1 SGHDT, CDR2 YYEEEE. V lost 6 bases to trimming and J lost 2 bases, with 18 bases between them. The CDR3 spans 17 residues.

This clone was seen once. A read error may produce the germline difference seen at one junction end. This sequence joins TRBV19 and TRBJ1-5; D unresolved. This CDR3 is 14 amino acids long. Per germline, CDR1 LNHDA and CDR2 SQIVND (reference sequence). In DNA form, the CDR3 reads TGTGCCAGTAGTAGACCCAATAGCAATCAGCTCCAGCATTTT. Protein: CASSRPNSNQLQHF.

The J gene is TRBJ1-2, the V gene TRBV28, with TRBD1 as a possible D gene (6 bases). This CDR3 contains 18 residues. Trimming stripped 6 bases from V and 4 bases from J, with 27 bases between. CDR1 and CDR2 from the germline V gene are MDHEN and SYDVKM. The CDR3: CASRTPGQGKGLGYGYTF. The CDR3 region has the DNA TGTGCCAGCAGAACCCCAGGGCAGGGGAAAGGCCTCGGCTATGGCTACACCTTC.

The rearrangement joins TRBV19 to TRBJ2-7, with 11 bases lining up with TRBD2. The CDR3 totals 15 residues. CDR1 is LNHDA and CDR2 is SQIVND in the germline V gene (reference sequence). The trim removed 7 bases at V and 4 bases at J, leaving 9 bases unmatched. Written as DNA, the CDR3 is TGTGCCAGTAAGGAGGGACTAGCGGATTATTACGAGCAGTACTTC. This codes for CASKEGLADYYEQYF.